The present T cell receptor beta chain was sequenced within a study of vaccination effects on CD4 cells after COVID-19. Notes on this clone: Antigen: not known.

TCRdb keeps only in-frame clones here, not all; method: immunoSEQ multiplex PCR. The table has 25,000 to 30,000 clones, about 73% seen once. Trimming took 6 bases from V and 0 from J, leaving 14 bases between them. CDR1 and CDR2 (germline): SGHNT, YYREEE (reference sequence). This CDR3 has 15 residues. ViraFEST assay sequencing came after antigen-specific CD4+ T cells were expanded with viral peptide pools. Culture lasted under 13 days before CD4+ T cell isolation. Of the BNT162b2 and mRNA-1273 vaccines, participants received two doses of one or the other. Findings and caveats of the study: Early post-infection timepoints were missing from the study, which also had few convalescent patients.

The chain has TRBV5-4 and TRBJ2-3, with unresolved D. The sample was CD4+ T cells from PBMCs cultured with HCoV-NL63 spike peptides, taken after COVID-19 vaccination. This clonotype originated in a human donor who received a COVID-19 vaccine. The CDR3 region is CASNSFGTSTDTQYF. The CDR3 region has the DNA TGTGCCAGCAACAGCTTCGGAACTAGCACAGATACGCAGTATTTT.